This entry describes one T cell receptor (beta chain). Its matching antigen is unknown. The CDR3 has 12 residues. V was pared by 7 bases and J by 1 base, with 8 bases between. The table came from immunoSEQ multiplex PCR; TCRdb's copy has only in-frame clones and leaves some out. The data contain 150,000 to 190,000 clones, 90% to 95% of them singletons. The data are from a study of OX40 agonist ivuxolimab in advanced cancers. As for the study in general: In three patients, partial responses were observed, one with hepatocellular carcinoma and two with cutaneous melanoma. Study results and caveats: Among some nonresponders, normalized T-cell clonal expansion was also low.

V and J are TRBV23-1 and TRBJ2-7; unclear D gene. TRBV23-1 is annotated as an ORF whose role is uncertain. This material consisted of CD4+ or CD8+ T cells sorted from blood, taken in a trial of the OX40 agonist ivuxolimab. The clonotype was recovered from an adult with an advanced solid tumor such as melanoma, head and neck, liver or kidney cancer. CDR3 sequence: CASTLRSYEQYF. The CDR3 region has the DNA TGCGCCAGCACGCTACGGTCCTACGAGCAGTACTTC.